This TCR beta chain was captured in a study of Graves' ophthalmopathy and Graves' hyperthyroidism. Overall study results and limits: Blood also held most thyroid clonotypes expanded above 0.001 frequency.

This clonotype has more than one count but fewer than ten. The antigen is not known. The CDR3 is made up of 15 amino acids. V was shortened by 4 bases and J by 6 bases, with 17 bases between the two germline ends. Germline-derived CDR1 and CDR2 are SGHNT and YYREEE (reference sequence). Amplification targeted the TCR beta CDR3 regions, with RNA transcripts as the source material. The library came from an HTBI-primed first-round RT-PCR and a second-round multiplex PCR. TCRdb re-called the multiplex PCR reads through MiXCR, storing one row per CDR3 protein. The sample lists almost 750,000 distinct CDR3 sequences, 40% occurring once.

This clonotype was obtained from an adult man with Graves' ophthalmopathy. Sequencing was performed on peripheral blood. This chain uses TRBV5-4 with TRBJ1-5, with D maybe TRBD1 (6 bases). CDR3 nucleotide sequence: TGTGCCAGCAGCGAGGGGGGAGGGGCGGGTCAGCCCCAGCATTTT. This sequence encodes CASSEGGGAGQPQHF.